The T cell receptor beta chain described here comes from a study of metastatic and nonmetastatic thyroid tumors (TCRdb year 2020). Study-wide context: Repertoires were compared across peripheral blood and tumor or nodule tissue samples from malignant and benign thyroid patients.

What the authors observed across the whole study: In both blood and tumor samples, TCR beta diversity was reported to be significantly higher in malignant tumors than in benign nodules.

No patient had received any treatment before thyroid surgery. Using T-cell receptor beta sequencing, the researchers looked back retrospectively at clinical samples from patients, gathered between about 2012 and 2019. The library was produced with PCR. The sequencer was an Illumina HiSeq 4000. The TCR beta-chain CDR3 region of each patient was profiled by high-throughput sequencing. For the original study's pipeline: Drawing on CDR3 differences between clinicopathological groups, the researchers built a classifier meant to tell apart patients with distant-metastatic papillary thyroid cancer. The Shannon index was used to assess repertoire diversity, and the Morisita-Horn index was used to assess tumor-blood repertoire similarity. TCRdb applied fastp at Q25 and MiXCR to the public reads, then kept only in-frame beta chains. TCRdb's processing, not the study's, gives the V and J calls here. This sample lists 25,000 to 30,000 clones; about 26% were detected once. The ten largest account for roughly 5.6% of the sample.

Judged by its sample share, this clone qualifies as medium-sized (0.01 to 0.1%). The specificity of this receptor is unknown. No per-base quality is available; no much larger clone lies one base away. From the germline V gene, CDR1 is MNHNS and CDR2 is SASEGT. Reading from cysteine to phenylalanine, the CDR3 counts 12 amino acids. Left in the record is the CDR3 DNA by itself, 36 bases read in frame from the first base. V is clipped by 5 bases and J by 7 bases, and the sequence between their germline boundaries is 9 bases long. This receptor was obtained from a female donor with papillary thyroid cancer or a benign thyroid nodule (not recorded which). Some clones in this sample may be carry-over from other donors' samples. The sequenced sample was blood. In this chain, TRBV6-1 is recombined with TRBJ2-1; TRBD2 is perhaps the D gene, given 5 matching bases. The DNA reads as follows: TGTGCCAGCAGTTCCACTAGGAATGAGCAGTTCTTC. It is translated as CASSSTRNEQFF.